This T cell receptor beta chain was sequenced for a study of shared clonotypes between healthy human individuals. Whole-study context: The plates for each donor numbered three CD4 naive, three CD4 memory, two CD8 naive and one CD8 memory. Findings of the study overall: Depth of sequencing was expected to influence donor clonotype sharing.

A word on this clone: As yet, its antigen is unknown.

This table comes from immunoSEQ multiplex PCR, and its TCRdb copy is limited to in-frame clones, with some not included. The sample carries approximately 940,000 clones, around 80% recorded once. Trimming cost V 0 bases and J 9 bases, with 17 bases left between them. CDR3 size: 15 residues. Germline V gives CDR1 KGHSH, CDR2 LQKENI. Sequencing input: memory CD4+ T cells sorted from blood. This sample's subset: CD45RA-negative fraction. This clonotype was obtained from a man aged 18 to 35 in good health. The V gene is TRBV18, the J gene TRBJ1-2; no reliable D call. The CDR3 DNA sequence: TGTGCCAGCTCACCACCTGCCAGCTCGCCCAAGAGCTACACCTTC. It specifies CASSPPASSPKSYTF.